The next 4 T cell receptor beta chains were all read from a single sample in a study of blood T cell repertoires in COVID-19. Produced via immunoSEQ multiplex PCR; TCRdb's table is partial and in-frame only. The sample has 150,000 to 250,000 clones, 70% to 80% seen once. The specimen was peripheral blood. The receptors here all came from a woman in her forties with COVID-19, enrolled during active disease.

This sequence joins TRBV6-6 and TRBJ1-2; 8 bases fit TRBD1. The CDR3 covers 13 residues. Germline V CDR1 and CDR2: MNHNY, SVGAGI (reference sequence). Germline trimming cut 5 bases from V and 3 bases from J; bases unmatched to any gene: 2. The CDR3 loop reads CASSPGGDYGYTF. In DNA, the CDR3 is TGTGCCAGCAGTCCAGGGGGCGACTATGGCTACACCTTC.

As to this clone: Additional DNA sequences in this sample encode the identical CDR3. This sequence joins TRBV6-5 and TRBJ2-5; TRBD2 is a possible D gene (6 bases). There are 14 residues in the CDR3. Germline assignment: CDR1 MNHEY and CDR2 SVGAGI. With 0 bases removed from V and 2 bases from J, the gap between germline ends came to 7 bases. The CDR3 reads CASSYSGGQETQYF. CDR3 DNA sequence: TGTGCCAGCAGTTACTCGGGGGGTCAAGAGACCCAGTACTTC.

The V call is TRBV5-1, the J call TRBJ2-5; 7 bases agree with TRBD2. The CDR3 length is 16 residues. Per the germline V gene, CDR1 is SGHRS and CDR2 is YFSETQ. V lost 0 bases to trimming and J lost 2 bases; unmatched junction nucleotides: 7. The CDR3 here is CASSLAAGVKQETQYF. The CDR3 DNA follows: TGCGCCAGCAGCTTGGCGGCGGGAGTCAAACAAGAGACCCAGTACTTC.

The CDR3 is CASNGEVTDTQYF. CDR3 coding DNA: TGTGCCAGCAACGGAGAAGTTACAGATACGCAGTATTTT. V is TRBV2 and J is TRBJ2-3; D unclear. The V gene's germline CDR1 is SNHLY and CDR2 FYNNEI. The CDR3 is 13 amino acids. V shed 7 bases and J shed 3 bases, with 11 bases lying between them.